These 32 T cell receptor beta chains share one sample of origin, sequenced in a study of cytomegalovirus exposure and HLA in healthy donors. The primer mix had 60 Vbeta and 13 Jbeta primers. Profiled with immunoSEQ multiplex PCR; TCRdb holds only in-frame clones, not every one. This sample's table reports approximately 140,000 clones. Source material: PBMCs. These receptors all come from a man aged 35 to 55 in good health and CMV-seronegative.

The rearrangement uses TRBV7-2 and TRBJ2-7, with D possibly TRBD1 on 6 matching bases. The CDR3 totals 14 residues. Germline CDR1 is SGHTA and CDR2 is FQGNSA. Deletions cut 9 bases from V and 0 bases from J, with 15 bases between. Here the CDR3 DNA reads TGTGCCAGGGGCAACAGGGTGTTCTCCTACGAGCAGTACTTC. Its translation is CARGNRVFSYEQYF.

This chain uses TRBV2 with TRBJ1-6; a weak D match, TRBD1 (5 bases). Germline CDR1 and CDR2: SNHLY and FYNNEI. The length of the CDR3 is 14 residues. Trimming took off 4 bases at V and 5 bases at J, with 9 bases between the two ends. CDR3 residues: CASSVRGDNSPLHF. CDR3 in DNA: TGTGCCAGCAGTGTTCGGGGGGATAATTCACCCCTCCACTTT.

The CDR3 sequence is CASTPNPGHAYEQYF. The CDR3 DNA reads TGTGCCAGCACCCCCAACCCGGGACACGCCTACGAGCAGTACTTC. The chain has TRBV11-2 and TRBJ2-7; D might be TRBD1 (6 bases). V was clipped by 7 bases and J by 2 bases, with 18 bases between them. Germline CDR1 reads SGHAT; CDR2 reads FQNNGV. The CDR3 sequence is 15 residues long.

This sequence joins TRBV19 and TRBJ2-6; 7 bases are a match to TRBD1. Germline trimming cut 4 bases from V and 0 bases from J; bases unmatched to any gene: 21. The V gene's germline CDR1 is LNHDA and CDR2 SQIVND (reference sequence). The CDR3 is made up of 22 amino acids. For the CDR3, the DNA is TGTGCCAGTAGTACCCCTCGAACTCACGACAGGGCAGCGCGCTCTGGGGCCAACGTCCTGACTTTC. This encodes CASSTPRTHDRAARSGANVLTF.

The rearrangement links TRBV6-5 to TRBJ1-6; tentative D call: TRBD1 (5 bases). CDR1 MNHEY and CDR2 SVGAGI come from the germline V gene. This CDR3 has 15 residues. V shed 2 bases and J shed 7 bases, with 12 bases lying between them. In nucleotides, the CDR3 is TGTGCCAGCAGTTACGGGGGGAGGAGAAATTCACCCCTCCACTTT. Translated, it gives CASSYGGRRNSPLHF.

The rearrangement links TRBV27 to TRBJ2-7, with TRBD2 identical over 9 bases. This CDR3 spans 15 amino acids. With 2 bases clipped from V and 3 bases from J, the junction kept 5 bases outside the gene matches. Germline CDR1 and CDR2: MNHEY and SMNVEV (reference sequence). CDR3 coding DNA: TGTGCCAGCAGTTTAGCCCTAGCGGGGATCTACGAGCAGTACTTC. Its translation is CASSLALAGIYEQYF.

The CDR3 coding sequence is TGTGCGACAAATGAAAATTACGAGCAGTACTTC. Translating gives CATNENYEQYF. This chain uses TRBV6-5 with TRBJ2-5; D gene uncertain. The J call is in doubt because the DNA end fits TRBJ2-7 better. Germline CDR1 MNHEY, CDR2 SVGAGI. The CDR3 spans 11 residues.

This chain uses TRBV19 with TRBJ1-5, with 9 bases fitting TRBD1. This CDR3 is 16 amino acids long. Trimming took 4 bases from V and 2 from J; bases not matched to a gene: 6. Germline CDR1 LNHDA, CDR2 SQIVND (reference sequence). The DNA for the CDR3 is TGTGCCAGTAGTACGAACCGGGACAGGGGCAATCAGCCCCAGCATTTT. Translated: CASSTNRDRGNQPQHF.

V gene TRBV29-1 combines with J gene TRBJ2-2; tentatively, D is TRBD1 (6 bases). From germline, CDR1 is SQVTM and CDR2 ANQGSEA. The V end lost 7 bases, the J end lost 0 bases, and 6 bases lay between the germline ends. This CDR3 has 12 residues. CDR3 bases: TGCAGCGGGACAGCGAACACCGGGGAGCTGTTTTTT. Translation: CSGTANTGELFF.

V and J are TRBV5-6 and TRBJ2-7, with 10 bases lining up with TRBD2. V shed 3 bases, J shed 6 bases, and the junction held 12 bases outside the gene matches. Germline CDR1 reads SGHDT; CDR2 reads YYEEEE. The CDR3 has 16 amino acids. The DNA for the CDR3 is TGTGCCAGCAGCTGGCAGGGCGGACTAGCGGTACGCGAGCAGTACTTC. Amino acid sequence: CASSWQGGLAVREQYF.

The V and J genes are TRBV5-6 and TRBJ2-5; the D gene is possibly TRBD1 (5 bases). This CDR3 has 13 amino acids. V was trimmed by 4 bases and J by 2 bases, leaving 9 bases between them. Germline CDR1 SGHDT, CDR2 YYEEEE. CDR3 DNA: TGTGCCAGCAGCCATGACAGACAAGAGACCCAGTACTTC. The encoded protein is CASSHDRQETQYF.

V is TRBV28 and J is TRBJ2-1; 8 bases match TRBD2. The trim removed 11 bases at V and 2 bases at J, leaving 11 bases unmatched. Germline CDR1 reads MDHEN; CDR2 reads SYDVKM. The CDR3 has 15 amino acids. CDR3 bases: TGTGCCGGGGGCGGGGGGTCGGGAACCTACAATGAGCAGTTCTTC. It is translated as CAGGGGSGTYNEQFF.

This sequence joins TRBV19 and TRBJ1-2; D not resolved. CDR1 and CDR2 from the germline V gene are LNHDA and SQIVND (reference sequence). Trimming removed 5 bases at V and 4 bases at J, with 20 bases between. This CDR3 is built from 16 residues. CDR3 bases: TGTGCCAGTAGTGGAAAAGGGAGGGCCTCCGGCTATGGCTACACCTTC. Translated, it gives CASSGKGRASGYGYTF.

V is TRBV5-6 and J is TRBJ1-2; D might be TRBD1 (5 bases). Germline-derived CDR1 and CDR2 are SGHDT and YYEEEE. Trimming took 2 bases from V and 5 from J, leaving 10 bases between them. This CDR3 has 13 amino acids. This CDR3 is CASSFGGTYGYTF. CDR3 in DNA: TGTGCCAGCAGCTTCGGGGGAACGTATGGCTACACCTTC. The whole variable domain, filled in from reference TRBV5-6 and TRBJ1-2, reads DAGVTQSPTHLIKTRGQQVTLRCSPKSGHDTVSWYQQALGQGPQFIFQYYEEEERQRGNFPDRFSGHQFPNYSSELNVNALLLGDSALYLCASSFGGTYGYTFGSGTRLTVV.

CDR3 protein: CASSEGQGRGQPQHF. CDR3 sequence (DNA): TGTGCCAGCAGTGAAGGACAGGGGAGAGGTCAGCCCCAGCATTTT. J is TRBJ1-5 and V is TRBV28; TRBD1 agrees at 9 bases. The V gene end was trimmed by 5 bases and the J gene end by 6 bases; junction bases not matched to a gene: 8. The CDR3 covers 15 residues. Germline V gene sequence: CDR1 MDHEN, CDR2 SYDVKM.

The gene calls are TRBV10-3 and TRBJ2-5; 15 bases align to TRBD2. In germline, CDR1 is ENHRY, CDR2 SYGVKD. With V trimmed by 3 bases and J by 11 bases, 7 bases remained unmatched. This CDR3 is built from 15 residues. The DNA for the CDR3 is TGTGCCATCAGTGACGGGACTAGCGGGGGGTTGGGACAGTACTTC. It encodes CAISDGTSGGLGQYF.

The chain employs TRBV19 and TRBJ1-5; D gene ambiguous. The V gene's germline CDR1 is LNHDA and CDR2 SQIVND (reference sequence). V lost 5 bases to trimming and J lost 6 bases, with 11 bases between them. The CDR3 is 13 residues long. CDR3 coding DNA: TGTGCCAGTAGTCCCCCACCGGGTCAGCCCCAGCATTTT. Its translation: CASSPPPGQPQHF.

Points on this clone: This specimen includes other DNA sequences encoding the same CDR3. The V and J genes are TRBV6-6 and TRBJ2-1; 12 positions match TRBD2. With V trimmed by 2 bases and J by 4 bases, 3 bases remained unmatched. CDR1 MNHNY and CDR2 SVGAGI come from the germline V gene (reference sequence). The CDR3 contains 16 residues. This CDR3 is CASSYPTSGGYNEQFF. The CDR3 DNA follows: TGTGCCAGCAGTTACCCGACTAGCGGGGGATACAATGAGCAGTTCTTC.

The chain links TRBV6-5 to TRBJ1-1, with D possibly TRBD1 on 5 matching bases. The CDR3 has 15 amino acids. The V end lost 0 bases, the J end lost 2 bases, and 10 bases lay between the germline ends. Germline V CDR1 and CDR2: MNHEY, SVGAGI. Here the CDR3 DNA reads TGTGCCAGCAGTTACTCGACAGTAGCTAACACTGAAGCTTTCTTT. It yields the protein CASSYSTVANTEAFF.

The V call is TRBV2, the J call TRBJ2-5; maybe TRBD2 (5 bases). The CDR3 runs to 14 residues. CDR1 is SNHLY, CDR2 FYNNEI, per germline. V lost 6 bases and J lost 10, with 21 bases in between. CDR3 DNA sequence: TGTGCCAGCAGGGACGCCCGGGGTTCTGGAGGCCAGTACTTC. Translated, it gives CASRDARGSGGQYF.

This chain links TRBV12-5 with TRBJ1-3, with 7 nucleotides matching TRBD1. CDR1 LGHNT and CDR2 FRNRAP come from the germline V gene. The ends lost 5 bases at V and 5 bases at J; junction bases unmatched: 9. This CDR3 region has 15 residues. Written as DNA, the CDR3 is TGTGCTAGTGGTCCTCAGGGACAGTACAGAAACACCATATATTTT. It translates to CASGPQGQYRNTIYF.

To note about this clone: The same CDR3 also results from other DNA sequences found in this sample. The V gene is TRBV5-1, the J gene TRBJ2-2; D unresolved. V dropped 0 bases and J dropped 3 bases, with 3 bases sitting between them. The germline gives CDR1 SGHRS, CDR2 YFSETQ. This CDR3 contains 13 residues. The chain's CDR3 is CASSLGDTGELFF. CDR3 coding DNA: TGCGCCAGCAGCTTGGGCGACACCGGGGAGCTGTTTTTT.

The chain couples TRBV5-4 to TRBJ1-1; D unclear. This CDR3 is 13 amino acids long. The germline gives CDR1 SGHNT, CDR2 YYREEE (reference sequence). Trimming removed 6 bases at V and 5 bases at J, with 14 bases between. CDR3 region: CASTSREGTEAFF. The CDR3 DNA is TGTGCCAGCACCTCGAGGGAGGGAACTGAAGCTTTCTTT.

V gene TRBV10-3 combines with J gene TRBJ1-3; D is perhaps TRBD1 (6 bases). Germline V CDR1 and CDR2: ENHRY, SYGVKD. Trimming shortened V by 10 bases and J by 4 bases, and 23 bases separated the two germline ends. The CDR3 runs to 16 residues. DNA of the CDR3: TGTGCCACCCGTCAAACAGGGAATTCAGCGGGAAACACCATATATTTT. Its protein product is CATRQTGNSAGNTIYF.

The rearrangement links TRBV28 to TRBJ1-5; 8 nucleotides match TRBD1. There are 16 residues in the CDR3. V lost 5 bases to trimming and J lost 2 bases; unmatched junction nucleotides: 8. In germline, CDR1 is MDHEN, CDR2 SYDVKM. The CDR3 protein is CASSHDRGWGNQPQHF. In nucleotides, the CDR3 is TGTGCCAGCAGTCACGACAGGGGATGGGGCAATCAGCCCCAGCATTTT.

J is TRBJ2-7 and V is TRBV7-2; no firm D call. CDR3 length: 14 residues. From germline, CDR1 is SGHTA and CDR2 FQGNSA. The V end lost 0 bases, the J end lost 0 bases, and 6 bases lay between the germline ends. The CDR3 nucleotides are TGTGCCAGCAGCTTAGCACCAGGCTCCTACGAGCAGTACTTC. It codes for CASSLAPGSYEQYF. Full variable domain (remainder filled in from reference TRBV7-2 and TRBJ2-7): GAGVSQSPSNKVTEKGKDVELRCDPISGHTALYWYRQSLGQGLEFLIYFQGNSAPDKSGLPSDRFSAERTGGSVSTLTIQRTQQEDSAVYLCASSLAPGSYEQYFGPGTRLTVT.

The V call is TRBV4-1, the J call TRBJ1-5; D ambiguous. The CDR3 is 13 residues long. Per the germline V gene, CDR1 is MGHRA and CDR2 is YSYEKL. Trimming removed 1 base from V and 6 bases from J, with 7 bases in between. The CDR3 region is CASSQALVQPQHF. The CDR3 nucleotides are TGCGCCAGCAGCCAAGCACTGGTTCAGCCCCAGCATTTT.

With regard to this clone: This sample also contains other DNA sequences that code for the same CDR3. The chain recombines TRBV5-6 with TRBJ1-6, with a possible D match to TRBD1 (6 bases). Germline lookup yields CDR1 SGHDT and CDR2 YYEEEE. The CDR3 is 14 amino acids. V was cut by 4 bases and J by 8 bases, with 13 bases left in between. CDR3 amino acids: CASSGDRGYSPLHF. In DNA form, the CDR3 reads TGTGCCAGCAGCGGCGATAGGGGGTATTCACCCCTCCACTTT.

The chain joins TRBV7-2 to TRBJ1-5; D gene ambiguous. Germline V lookup: CDR1 SGHTA, CDR2 FQGNSA. The V end was cut by 2 bases, the J end by 0 bases, with 2 bases between. CDR3 size: 13 residues. CDR3 residues: CASSLLSNQPQHF. CDR3 nucleotides: TGTGCCAGCAGCTTACTTAGCAATCAGCCCCAGCATTTT.

The chain has TRBV7-2 and TRBJ2-5; D is perhaps TRBD2 (7 bases). V was cut by 3 bases and J by 1 base, with 12 bases left in between. CDR1 is SGHTA, CDR2 FQGNSA, per germline. The CDR3 contains 15 residues. The CDR3 DNA sequence: TGTACCAGCAGCTTTCGACGGGGGGCCCAAGAGACCCAGTACTTC. This codes for CTSSFRRGAQETQYF.

The chain couples TRBV5-3 to TRBJ1-3; no reliable D call. TRBV5-3 is treated as an ORF (open reading frame) with a function not yet certain. The CDR3 is 17 amino acids. Trimming cost V 0 bases and J 0 bases, with 13 bases left between them. The chain's CDR3 is CARSLGRGSNSGNTIYF. The DNA for the CDR3 is TGTGCCAGAAGCTTGGGTCGCGGCAGCAACTCTGGAAACACCATATATTTT.

As concerns this clone: This specimen includes other DNA sequences encoding the same CDR3. The chain joins TRBV7-9 to TRBJ1-1; D gene ambiguous. Germline V gives CDR1 SEHNR, CDR2 FQNEAQ (reference sequence). This CDR3 is built from 13 residues. V was pared by 3 bases and J by 1 base, with 6 bases between. The CDR3: CASSFAGNTEAFF. CDR3 DNA sequence: TGTGCCAGCAGCTTCGCAGGGAACACTGAAGCTTTCTTT.